These 15 T cell receptor delta chains originate from one sample sequenced in a study of γδ T cells in repeated Plasmodium falciparum infection. TCRdb redid clone calling on the multiplex PCR reads using CATT. Of over 55,000 delta-chain clones listed, about 1.5% were seen once; the top ten hold over 14%. Flow sorting of PBMC yielded separate Vgamma9/Vdelta2+ and Vdelta2-negative gammadelta T cell populations for bulk repertoire analysis. The specimen was gamma-delta T cells from blood. The receptor source for this set is a pool of human donors (malaria-infected and uninfected, not separated).

Comment on this clone: This is likely an artifact of a read error, given a far larger clone one base away. This specimen includes other DNA sequences encoding the same CDR3. CDR3: CACEKEPIGVFTGGPYTDKLIF. The CDR3 region has the DNA TGTGCCTGTGAAAAGGAGCCAATCGGGGTATTTACTGGGGGGCCGTACACCGATAAACTCATCTTT. The chain couples TRDV2 to TRDJ1, with 8 bases identical to TRDD3. As TCRdb names no J gene, one was assigned here on the basis of a DNA match to germline. Germline loops: CDR1 GEAIGNYY, CDR2 EKD. With V trimmed by 4 bases and J by 0 bases, 27 bases remained unmatched. The CDR3 length is 22 residues.

This clone was picked up a small number of times. TCRdb pairs this DNA with a much larger clone's protein that differs at residue 12, likely a read error; the protein shown was translated from the DNA. This CDR3 is CALGLLPDVLGYQPNTDKLIF. DNA for the CDR3: TGTGCTCTTGGGCTCCTTCCTGACGTACTGGGGTACCAACCTAACACCGATAAACTCATCTTT. The chain recombines TRDV1 with TRDJ1, with D possibly called TRDD2 or TRDD3 (7 bases each). Trimming removed 5 bases at V and 0 bases at J, with 31 bases between. The CDR3 is 21 amino acids. Per germline, CDR1 TSWWSYY and CDR2 QGS.

The table lists this clone with many counts. The protein that TCRdb holds for this DNA derives from a much larger clone and differs from the translated DNA at residue 9, which likely indicates a read error; the protein shown here is translated from the DNA. This chain joins TRDV2 and TRDJ1; no firm D call. The length of the CDR3 is 14 residues. Deletions cut 0 bases from V and 10 bases from J, with 17 bases between. The V gene's germline CDR1 is GEAIGNYY and CDR2 EKD. The CDR3 is CACDTPFVGGVLIF. CDR3 in DNA: TGTGCCTGTGACACCCCTTTTGTAGGTGGCGTACTCATCTTT.

This clone was observed a handful of times. A read error is possible here, since a much larger clone lies one base away. Other DNA sequences within the sample encode an identical CDR3. The chain recombines TRDV1 with TRDJ1; 11 bases align to TRDD3. The CDR3 is made up of 26 amino acids. The trim removed 3 bases at V and 1 base at J, leaving 34 bases unmatched. Germline lookup yields CDR1 TSWWSYY and CDR2 QGS. DNA of the CDR3: TGTGCTCTTGGGGACCCCTTCAACTTCCTACTCCTCCGTACTGGGGGATATGCTCTGGGCACCGATAAACTCATCTTT. Translating gives CALGDPFNFLLLRTGGYALGTDKLIF.

On this clone itself: The protein TCRdb gives is from a much larger clone and does not agree with this DNA's translation at residue 12, likely a read error; the protein shown here comes from the DNA. The chain uses TRDV3 and TRDJ1, with 10 bases lining up with TRDD3. The CDR3 consists of 16 residues. Germline V lookup: CDR1 TVYSNPD, CDR2 GDNSRS (reference sequence). Here the CDR3 reads CAFNPPCWGITGKLIF. CDR3 coding DNA: TGTGCCTTTAATCCCCCTTGCTGGGGGATAACCGGTAAACTCATCTTT.

Note on this clone: TCRdb lists the protein of a much larger clone for this DNA, which differs at residue 17, so this is likely a read error; the protein given here is translated from the DNA itself. Here the V gene is TRDV1, but the J gene went uncalled; the table gives TRDD3 as D, unverified against the DNA. This CDR3 is built from 19 residues. Germline-derived CDR1 and CDR2 are TSWWSYY and QGS. Here the CDR3 DNA reads TGTGCTCTTGGGGAAAGCCCCCCACTCCGTCCACCGTACACCGATAAACGCATCTTT. Translation: CALGESPPLRPPYTDKRIF.

Sample share makes this clone medium-sized (0.01 to 0.1%). Additional DNA sequences in this sample encode the identical CDR3. The CDR3, as DNA: TGTGCCTGTGACATAATTGGGGTGGGAGAGACAGCACAACTCTTCTTT. Translated, it gives CACDIIGVGETAQLFF. The chain links TRDV2 to TRDJ2; D might be TRDD3 (5 bases). The length of the CDR3 is 16 residues. Per the germline V gene, CDR1 is GEAIGNYY and CDR2 is EKD. Trimming shortened V by 2 bases and J by 4 bases, and 16 bases separated the two germline ends.

This clone is medium-sized by share. Germline and junction disagree at one end, which may indicate a read error. V usage is TRDV1 and J usage is TRDJ1; D is unresolved. The CDR3 loop spans 21 amino acids. Germline V gene sequence: CDR1 TSWWSYY, CDR2 QGS. The CDR3 nucleotides are TGTGCTCTTGGGGAACTTTCTTTCCCCCTGCTATTCCGCTCTTACACCTATAAACTCATCTTT. Encoded protein: CALGELSFPLLFRSYTYKLIF.

A remark on this clone: The translation of this DNA and the TCRdb protein of a much larger clone differ at residue 14, probably owing to a read error; the protein shown here is translated from the DNA. The V call is TRDV3, the J call TRDJ1, with TRDD2 as a possible D gene (7 bases). CDR3 length equals 21 residues. The V and J ends lost 1 base and 0 bases respectively, with 33 bases between them. Germline CDR1 and CDR2: TVYSNPD and GDNSRS (reference sequence). The CDR3 region has the DNA TGTGCCTTTATTCCATTCCTACACGAAATGGGGGTCCAGCTGTACACCGATAAACTCATCTTT. This sequence encodes CAFIPFLHEMGVQLYTDKLIF.

A word on this clone: The mismatch at residue 16 between this DNA's translation and the TCRdb protein of a much larger clone likely reflects a read error; the protein shown is translated from the DNA. The DNA for the CDR3 is TGTGCCTTAGGTTTTAGACGTACTGGGGGATACTCCCTTACTTACGCCGATAAACTCATCTTT. It codes for CALGFRRTGGYSLTYADKLIF. The rearrangement joins TRDV3 to TRDJ1; 12 bases map to TRDD3. No J segment appears in TCRdb, so it was assigned here by matching the sequence to germline. The CDR3 has 21 amino acids. V shed 3 bases and J 3 bases; nucleotides not matched to a gene: 26. The germline V gene encodes CDR1 TVYSNPD and CDR2 GDNSRS (reference sequence).

This clone was seen ten or more times. TCRdb's listed protein matches a much larger clone and diverges from this DNA's translation at residue 3, likely through a read error; the protein shown comes from the DNA. The CDR3 sequence is CAPPSYRRDTGSYDKLIF. The CDR3 DNA follows: TGTGCTCCCCCTTCCTACCGACGGGATACAGGCTCATACGATAAACTCATCTTT. The J gene is TRDJ1, the V gene TRDV1, with 9 bases aligning to TRDD2. The CDR3 is made up of 18 amino acids. The germline CDR1 and CDR2 sequences are TSWWSYY and QGS. Trimming cost V 10 bases and J 4 bases; bases outside gene matches: 22.

Concerning this clone: This DNA's translation differs at residue 5 from TCRdb's protein, which comes from a much larger clone; a read error is likely, and the protein shown is translated from the DNA. Other DNA sequences of this sample code for an identical CDR3. The rearrangement links TRDV1 to TRDJ1; 7 nucleotides line up with TRDD3. The germline CDR1 and CDR2 sequences are TSWWSYY and QGS. The CDR3 is made up of 13 amino acids. J lost 7 bases, V lost 3 bases, and 5 bases had no gene match. The CDR3 is CALGDHWGLKLIF. The DNA for the CDR3 is TGTGCTCTTGGGGATCACTGGGGCCTTAAACTCATCTTT.

A few counts support this clone. The protein that TCRdb holds for this DNA derives from a much larger clone and differs from the translated DNA at residue 17, which likely indicates a read error; the protein shown here is translated from the DNA. The chain combines TRDV1 with TRDJ1; TRDD3 might be the D (6 bases). CDR1 and CDR2 (germline): TSWWSYY, QGS. The CDR3 is 22 amino acids. V was cut by 4 bases and J by 3 bases, with 36 bases left in between. For the CDR3, the DNA is TGTGCTCTTGGGGGATCTACGGCCGGGATAAGGGGGGGTCTCCGGTACGCCGATAAACTCATCTTT. This codes for CALGGSTAGIRGGLRYADKLIF.

This clone was seen once. This chain links TRDV2 with TRDJ1, with 10 bases identical to TRDD3. No J gene is reported in TCRdb; it was inferred here by comparing the DNA with germline. Per the germline V gene, CDR1 is GEAIGNYY and CDR2 is EKD. V was clipped by 3 bases and J by 0 bases; unmatched bases: 12. The CDR3 runs to 18 residues. CDR3: CACDRLLGDSMDTDKLIF. The CDR3 region has the DNA TGTGCCTGTGACCGACTACTGGGGGATTCGATGGACACCGATAAACTCATCTTT.

In the case of this clone: TCRdb's entry gives the protein of a much larger clone, which mismatches this DNA's translation at residue 3, likely from a read error; the protein reported here is translated from the DNA. The V and J genes are TRDV2 and TRDJ1; 9 bases are a match to TRDD3. TCRdb offers no J gene call, so here the DNA was matched to germline to obtain one. The CDR3 runs to 18 residues. The V gene's germline CDR1 is GEAIGNYY and CDR2 EKD. The CDR3 sequence is CARDTSHSGGLGTDKLIF. CDR3 DNA sequence: TGTGCCCGTGACACGTCTCACTCTGGGGGATTGGGCACCGATAAACTCATCTTT.